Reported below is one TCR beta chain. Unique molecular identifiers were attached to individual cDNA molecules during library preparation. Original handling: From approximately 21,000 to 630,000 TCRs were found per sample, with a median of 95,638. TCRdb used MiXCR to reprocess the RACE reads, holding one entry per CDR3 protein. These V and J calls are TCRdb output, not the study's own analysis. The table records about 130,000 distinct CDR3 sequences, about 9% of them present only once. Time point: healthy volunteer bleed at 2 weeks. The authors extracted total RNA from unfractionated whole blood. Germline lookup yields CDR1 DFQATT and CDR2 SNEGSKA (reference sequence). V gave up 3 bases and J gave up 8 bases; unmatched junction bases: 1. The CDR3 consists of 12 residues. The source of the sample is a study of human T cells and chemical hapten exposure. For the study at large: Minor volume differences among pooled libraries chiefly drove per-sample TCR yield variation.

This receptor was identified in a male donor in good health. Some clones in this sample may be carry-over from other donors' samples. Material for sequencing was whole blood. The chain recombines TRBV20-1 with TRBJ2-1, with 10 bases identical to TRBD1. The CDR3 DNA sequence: TGCAGTGCTAGGGGACAGGGGTATGAGCAGTTCTTC. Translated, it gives CSARGQGYEQFF.